The rows below give T cell receptor beta chains drawn from one sample of a study of T-cell reconstitution after alpha-beta-depleted transplantation in children. TCRdb re-analysed the PCR reads in MiXCR, keeping a single row per CDR3 protein. The sample holds about 420,000 distinct CDR3 sequences, under 20% seen once. This specimen was PBMCs, mostly from graft donor cells, taken 360 days after TCRalphabeta/CD19-depleted stem cell transplant. The origin of the receptors is a boy younger than two who had a stem cell transplant for Wiskott-Aldrich syndrome, so the T cells may come from the graft donor. The conserved cysteine and the conserved F or W are not part of the CDR3 here. The D gene is left open where the match is weak.

. | TRBJ2-5 | TRBV12-3/TRBV12-4 | ASSTSPETQY
. | TRBJ2-1 | TRBV28 | ASSLELARF
. | TRBJ1-2 | TRBV29-1 | SVWAGESYGYT
. | TRBJ2-3 | TRBV5-1 | ASSSYLRGGTDTQY
. | TRBJ2-1 | TRBV27 | ASSHRVGSYNEQF
. | TRBJ2-3 | TRBV4-3 | ASSQDGGTPDTQY
TRBD1 | TRBJ2-5 | TRBV28 | ASSFLRDREETQY
. | TRBJ2-1 | TRBV10-3 | AISARGGGGPYNEQF
. | TRBJ1-5 | TRBV30 | AWNRQRNQPQH
TRBD1 | TRBJ1-2 | TRBV6-1 | ASSTPGDRVYGYT
. | TRBJ1-1 | TRBV11-2 | ASSLQGRAAGAF
. | TRBJ2-5 | TRBV10-3 | AISGGGETQY
. | TRBJ2-2 | TRBV28 | ASSHWVPNTGELF
TRBD2 | TRBJ2-1 | TRBV29-1 | SVRLLAGVRDEQF
. | TRBJ2-7 | TRBV5-1 | ASSLTGLETYEQY
. | TRBJ2-7 | TRBV7-6 | ASSLAPGFYEQY
. | TRBJ2-3 | TRBV7-6 | ASSSTFFIDTQY
TRBD2 | TRBJ2-7 | TRBV18 | ASSPRLAGVYEQY
. | TRBJ2-1 | TRBV12-3/TRBV12-4 | ASSLPADALLDNEQF
TRBD1 | TRBJ2-2 | TRBV20-1 | SARGTDRARAGELF
TRBD2 | TRBJ2-1 | TRBV20-1 | SARLAGGPGEQF
. | TRBJ2-7 | TRBV7-2 | ASSLYGHPSSYEQY
TRBD2 | TRBJ2-1 | TRBV2 | ASSALAGVYNEQF
TRBD1 | TRBJ2-7 | TRBV10-3 | AISSRDRAYEQY
. | TRBJ2-2 | TRBV28 | LGIPMAGELF
. | TRBJ1-5 | TRBV7-2 | ASSQGAFNQPQH
TRBD1 | TRBJ2-7 | TRBV5-1 | ASSLAKDRAYYEQY
. | TRBJ2-2 | TRBV9 | ASSVALGGRYLSTGELF
. | TRBJ1-2 | TRBV25-1 | ASSELGRNYGYT
. | TRBJ1-2 | TRBV6-5 | ASSYSGIYGYT
. | TRBJ2-2 | TRBV11-2 | ASSAGALSGELF
. | TRBJ2-2 | TRBV28 | ASTLLGAGNTGELF
TRBD1 | TRBJ2-7 | TRBV7-9 | ASSFGSRGLYEQY
TRBD2 | TRBJ2-1 | TRBV27 | ASSTPWTSGYYNEQF
. | TRBJ2-3 | TRBV5-1 | ASSHIRTLGDTQY
TRBD2 | TRBJ2-3 | TRBV20-1 | SARGLAVGTQY
TRBD2 | TRBJ2-7 | TRBV7-6 | ASSFTSAPYEQY
. | TRBJ2-2 | TRBV12-3/TRBV12-4 | ASTHSDSPAPSNTGELF
. | TRBJ2-1 | TRBV5-6 | ASSLYIVSYNEQF
TRBD2 | TRBJ2-7 | TRBV12-3/TRBV12-4 | ASGTQRGRWSSYEQY
TRBD2 | TRBJ2-5 | TRBV7-8 | ASSLFPAGGQETQY
. | TRBJ1-2 | TRBV23-1 | ASSQSRTRYGYT
. | TRBJ2-2 | TRBV10-3 | AISGKGTGELF
. | TRBJ2-2 | TRBV5-1 | ASRGLTNTGELF
. | TRBJ2-7 | TRBV3-1 | ASSQFYEQY
. | TRBJ2-5 | TRBV20-1 | SAQKGGETQY
TRBD2 | TRBJ2-5 | TRBV7-2 | ASSLGRSGGKETQY
. | TRBJ2-4 | TRBV20-1 | SAWSWGKNIQY